This TCR beta chain was identified in a study of vaccination effects on CD4 cells after COVID-19. Background on the study: All study participants received two doses of BNT162b2 or mRNA-1273 vaccine.

CDR1 is MNHEY, CDR2 SMNVEV, per germline (reference sequence). V lost 4 bases, J lost 0 bases, and 13 bases lay in between. The CDR3 spans 15 residues. Sequencing in the ViraFEST assay came after antigen-specific CD4+ T cells had been expanded with viral peptide pools, which were used to stimulate PBMC. Researchers isolated CD4+ T cells once less than 13 days of culture had elapsed. According to the study, vaccine recipients showed no prior SARS-CoV-2 infection and negative nucleocapsid antibodies. About this clone itself: Its target is unknown.

Study outcomes and limitations: Common cold coronaviruses were cross-recognized by only 1 of 255 vaccine-induced clones in healthy vaccinees.

Libraries were prepared by immunoSEQ multiplex PCR; TCRdb keeps only in-frame clonotypes and omits some of them. The table has 25,000 to 30,000 clones, roughly 70% seen once. Sequenced material: CD4+ T cells from PBMCs cultured with HCoV-NL63 spike peptides, taken before COVID-19 vaccination. The clonotype originates from a human donor who received a COVID-19 vaccine. The V and J genes are TRBV27 and TRBJ2-7, with D perhaps matching TRBD1 (6 bases). CDR3 DNA sequence: TGTGCCAGCAGTTACCGCCGGGACACCTCCTACGAGCAGTACTTC. It encodes CASSYRRDTSYEQYF.